This TCR beta chain was sequenced during a study of blood T cell repertoires in COVID-19. Study-wide context: Donors in the United States, Italy and Spain gave samples during acute or convalescent COVID-19. T cells, B-cell-depleted T cells, or PBMCs supplied cDNA or gDNA.

Cohort allocation depended upon clinical history that participants reported. Either two negative PCRs, clearance, or symptom resolution qualified Cohort 3 donors as recovered. The table lists this clone with a count of one. Repertoires were generated with immunoSEQ multiplex PCR, while TCRdb's copy carries only in-frame clones and drops some. This sample yields 200,000 to 250,000 clones, of which 70% to 85% are seen a single time; roughly 3.5% belongs to the top ten. This clonotype was sampled from a woman aged 60-75 years who had recovered from COVID-19. Sequenced material: PBMCs or T cells enriched from blood (not recorded which).

The CDR3 loop is CASSYPGGGGNTIYF. The CDR3 DNA reads TGTGCCAGCAGTTACCCTGGAGGAGGTGGAAACACCATATATTTT. The V call is TRBV6-5, the J call TRBJ1-3, with no clear D. The germline V gene has CDR1 MNHEY and CDR2 SVGAGI. The CDR3 runs to 15 residues. V lost 2 bases to trimming and J lost 3 bases, with 11 bases between them.